Presented here are 5 T cell receptor beta chains from one specimen sequenced in a study of blood T cell repertoires in COVID-19. TCRdb's table, derived via immunoSEQ multiplex PCR, lists solely in-frame clones and lacks some. Of 300,000 to 350,000 clones detected, under 90% appear once; the ten largest clones hold roughly 2.8%. The sequenced sample consisted of peripheral blood. These receptors were collected from a woman aged 25 to 45 with COVID-19, enrolled during active disease.

About this clone itself: The same CDR3 also results from other DNA sequences found in this sample. This chain joins TRBV7-9 and TRBJ1-2; tentative D call: TRBD1 (5 bases). This CDR3 spans 15 amino acids. Trimming pared 0 bases from V and 2 bases from J, leaving 10 bases between. The germline CDR1 and CDR2 sequences are SEHNR and FQNEAQ (reference sequence). Written as DNA, the CDR3 is TGTGCCAGCAGCTTAGCGGGGGGGACGAACTATGGCTACACCTTC. Encoded protein: CASSLAGGTNYGYTF.

This chain uses TRBV5-1 with TRBJ2-3, with 7 bases lining up with TRBD2. J lost 0 bases, V lost 6 bases, and 4 bases had no gene match. There are 14 residues in the CDR3. CDR1 is SGHRS and CDR2 is YFSETQ in the germline V gene. The CDR3 DNA is TGCGCCAGCATGAGCGGGGCCAGCACAGATACGCAGTATTTT. Translated, it gives CASMSGASTDTQYF.

J is TRBJ1-2 and V is TRBV30; a possible D gene is TRBD1 (6 bases). The CDR3 covers 15 residues. Per the germline V gene, CDR1 is GTSNPN and CDR2 is SVGIG (reference sequence). V was shortened by 5 bases and J by 0 bases, with 16 bases between the two germline ends. CDR3 loop: CAWVSGDRSNYGYTF. The CDR3 bases are TGTGCCTGGGTTTCAGGGGACCGCTCTAACTATGGCTACACCTTC. Full variable domain (outside the CDR3, taken from reference TRBV30 and TRBJ1-2): SQTIHQWPATLVQPVGSPLSLECTVEGTSNPNLYWYRQAAGRGLQLLFYSVGIGQISSEVPQNLSASRPQDRQFILSSKKLLLSDSGFYLCAWVSGDRSNYGYTFGSGTRLTVV.

The chain combines TRBV6-5 with TRBJ1-3, with 9 bases matching TRBD1. Trimming at V came to 6 bases and at J to 4 bases, leaving 4 bases not matched to a gene. The germline V gene encodes CDR1 MNHEY and CDR2 SVGAGI. The CDR3 is 14 residues long. The CDR3 DNA follows: TGTGCCAGCAGGGGACAGGGATCCGGAAACACCATATATTTT. This codes for CASRGQGSGNTIYF.

The chain uses TRBV3-1 (or the pseudogene TRBV3-2) and TRBJ2-1; 10 bases map to TRBD2. Germline-derived CDR1 and CDR2 are LGHDT and YNNKEL (reference sequence). The trim removed 8 bases at V and 5 bases at J, leaving 9 bases unmatched. The CDR3 sequence is 15 residues long. CDR3 DNA sequence: TGTGCCAGCCTTGGCCGGACTAGCGGAAACAATGAGCAGTTCTTC. This gives the protein CASLGRTSGNNEQFF.